This TCR beta chain was observed in a study of regulatory T cells in long-lasting Graves disease. Study context: For a period under 3 months, newly diagnosed Graves' patients had taken antithyroid drugs.

This clonotype was recorded at least ten times. Germline loops: CDR1 SEHNR, CDR2 FQNEAQ (reference sequence). The CDR3 has 15 amino acids. V was trimmed by 0 bases and J by 4 bases, leaving 12 bases between them. Time point denoted: newly diagnosed GD, antithyroid drugs for less than 3 months. Construction of the TCR library relied on RNA isolated from PBMCs. In building TCR beta libraries, iRepertoire HTBI primers were used together with Arm-PCR of CDR3 regions. TCRdb independently ran MiXCR on the multiplex PCR reads; one entry per CDR3 protein. The sample lists about 210,000 distinct CDR3 sequences; roughly 19% were seen once. The data were also submitted as part of a second study, on T cells in Graves' hyperthyroidism and ophthalmopathy.

The sequencing used peripheral blood mononuclear cells (PBMCs), collected at new diagnosis, from a patient treated with antithyroid drugs. This TCR derives from a woman aged 25 to 39 with Graves disease. This chain joins TRBV7-9 and TRBJ1-1; D remains unclear. DNA of the CDR3: TGTGCCAGCAGCTTAGCGGGATTCAGCAGCACTGAAGCTTTCTTT. Amino acids: CASSLAGFSSTEAFF.